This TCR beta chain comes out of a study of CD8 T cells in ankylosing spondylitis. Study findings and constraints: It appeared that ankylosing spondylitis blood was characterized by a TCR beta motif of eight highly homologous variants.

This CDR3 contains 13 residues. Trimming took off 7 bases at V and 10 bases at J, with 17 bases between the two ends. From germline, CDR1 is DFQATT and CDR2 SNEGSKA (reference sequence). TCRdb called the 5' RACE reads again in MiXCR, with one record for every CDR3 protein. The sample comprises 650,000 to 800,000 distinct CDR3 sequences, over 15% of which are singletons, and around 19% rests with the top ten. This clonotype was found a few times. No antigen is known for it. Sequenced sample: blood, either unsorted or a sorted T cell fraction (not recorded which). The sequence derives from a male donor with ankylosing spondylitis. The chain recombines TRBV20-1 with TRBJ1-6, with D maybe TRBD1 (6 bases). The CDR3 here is CSVSPGAGSPLHF. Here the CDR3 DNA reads TGCAGTGTTTCGCCAGGGGCAGGATCACCCCTCCACTTT.